Listed here is a single T cell receptor beta chain. The record originates from a study of blood T cell repertoires in COVID-19. Study-level background: T cells, B-cell-depleted T cells, or PBMCs supplied cDNA or gDNA.

Original methodology: Nucleated cell number was recorded as an estimate derived from reference gene primer amplification. Clones were sequenced by immunoSEQ multiplex PCR, and TCRdb holds only the in-frame ones, with some missing. The V and J calls and the clone size are those of that table, but D and trimming were determined from the DNA. The table includes around 150,000 clones, more than 60% detected once. From germline, CDR1 is KGHSH and CDR2 LQKENI. This CDR3 contains 17 residues. The ends lost 5 bases at V and 0 bases at J; junction bases unmatched: 11. V and J are TRBV18 and TRBJ1-1; 8 bases fit TRBD1. The sample comprised peripheral blood. This TCR came from a man between 70 and 80 years old with acute or convalescent COVID-19. CDR3 sequence reads: CASSRNNGQGVNTEAFF. CDR3 DNA: TGTGCCAGCTCAAGGAATAATGGACAGGGCGTGAACACTGAAGCTTTCTTT.